Sequencing of this TCR beta chain was carried out in a study of regulatory T cells in long-lasting Graves disease. Regarding the study as a whole: Among the persistent patients, fewer than 3,000 public clonotypes were shared, more than the approximately 1,000 shared among new patients.

Trimming stripped 3 bases from V and 2 bases from J, with 17 bases between. The CDR3 consists of 16 residues. CDR1 is DFQATT and CDR2 is SNEGSKA in the germline V gene (reference sequence). As for time point: newly diagnosed GD, antithyroid drugs for less than 3 months. PBMC RNA served as the TCR library source. iRepertoire HTBI primers and Arm-PCR of CDR3 regions built TCR beta libraries. As handled by the study authors: Identified segments across samples numbered about 64 TRBV and around 13 TRBJ. One entry per CDR3 protein, called by TCRdb with MiXCR from the multiplex PCR reads. The V and J calls reflect TCRdb's pipeline rather than the authors' work. The table records roughly 560,000 distinct CDR3 sequences, 9.5% to 15% of them present only once. This clonotype was detected ten times or more. Its specificity is not known. These data were also reused for a study on T cells in Graves' hyperthyroidism and ophthalmopathy.

This rearrangement joins TRBV20-1 to TRBJ2-1, with TRBD2 as a possible D gene (6 bases). Material: peripheral blood mononuclear cells (PBMCs), obtained at new diagnosis, from a patient treated with antithyroid drugs. The receptor comes from a woman younger than 45 with Graves disease. The CDR3 DNA follows: TGCAGTGCTAGCCTTATTCGGGGGTTTCCCTACAATGAGCAGTTCTTC. Protein sequence: CSASLIRGFPYNEQFF.